This T cell receptor (beta chain) was obtained from a study of identical twins. Study-wide points: Insertions ran lower in abundant cord blood beta clonotypes, though not in memory repertoires.

This clonotype turned up a few times. Its antigen is unidentified. Trimming stripped 7 bases from V and 4 bases from J, with 14 bases between. The CDR3 runs 14 residues. Germline-derived CDR1 and CDR2 are MRHNA and SNTAGT. A single record per CDR3 protein comes from TCRdb applying MiXCR to the 5' RACE reads. The profile covers some 1,700,000 distinct CDR3 sequences, with more than 30% appearing a single time and less than 0.35% taken by the ten largest. Sequencing input: cord blood. This TCR was sampled from a newborn girl in good health. This sequence joins TRBV6-4 and TRBJ2-1; tentatively, D is TRBD1 (6 bases). CDR3 sequence: CASKSGQGYNEQFF. The CDR3 nucleotides read TGTGCCAGCAAGTCAGGCCAGGGGTACAATGAGCAGTTCTTC.